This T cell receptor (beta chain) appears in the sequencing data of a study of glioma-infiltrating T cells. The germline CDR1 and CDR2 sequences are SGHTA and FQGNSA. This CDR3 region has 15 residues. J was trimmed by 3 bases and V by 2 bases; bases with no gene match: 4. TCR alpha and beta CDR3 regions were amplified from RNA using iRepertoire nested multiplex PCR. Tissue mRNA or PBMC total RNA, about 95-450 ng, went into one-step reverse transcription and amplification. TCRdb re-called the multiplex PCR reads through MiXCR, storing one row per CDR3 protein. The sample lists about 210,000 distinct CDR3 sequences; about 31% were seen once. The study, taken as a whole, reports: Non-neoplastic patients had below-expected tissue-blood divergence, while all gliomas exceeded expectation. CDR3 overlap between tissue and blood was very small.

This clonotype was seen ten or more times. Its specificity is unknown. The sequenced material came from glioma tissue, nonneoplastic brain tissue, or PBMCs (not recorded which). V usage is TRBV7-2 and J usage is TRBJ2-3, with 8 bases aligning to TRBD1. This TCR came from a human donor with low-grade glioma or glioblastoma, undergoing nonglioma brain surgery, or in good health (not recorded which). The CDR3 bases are TGTGCCAGCAGCTTATACAGGGGGTTTACAGATACGCAGTATTTT. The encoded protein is CASSLYRGFTDTQYF.